This T cell receptor beta chain comes out of a study of long-term antiretroviral therapy in people with HIV. Regarding the study as a whole: Diversity went up after ART and still fell short of transplant donor controls.

Running of the v3.0 immunoSEQ assay took place at survey level. The assay was immunoSEQ multiplex PCR, and TCRdb's table has in-frame clones only and misses some. The sample holds more than 25,000 clones, about 85% seen once. Every one of the donors gave at least one pre-ART PBMC sample and at least two post-ART PBMC samples. Everyone in the study who had HIV was treated in the United States. The CDR3 runs to 12 residues. Germline CDR1 reads MDHEN; CDR2 reads SYDVKM. Trimming removed 4 bases at V and 3 bases at J, with 7 bases between. In the case of this clone: Its antigen is still unknown.

This chain connects TRBV28 to TRBJ2-7; D unresolved. This receptor was taken from a man aged 50-60 years with HIV. Material: unsorted PBMCs, obtained approximately 5 years before starting antiretroviral therapy. CDR3 in amino acids: CASSSVFYEQYF. The CDR3 DNA is TGTGCCAGCAGTTCCGTTTTCTACGAGCAGTACTTC.